This entry is about one T cell receptor (beta chain). Antigen specificity is unknown. Germline loops: CDR1 LNHNV, CDR2 YYDKDF (reference sequence). V lost 3 bases, J lost 2 bases, and 8 bases lay in between. This CDR3 spans 14 amino acids. TCRdb itself ran the 5' RACE reads through MiXCR, one entry per CDR3 protein. This table has hundreds of thousands of distinct CDR3 sequences, around 6.5% appearing once. The data originate from a study of T cells after yellow fever vaccination. Broader study findings: Reappearance after the booster was observed for most primary-vaccination clones (96% CD4, about 86% CD8).

The receptor's source is a man aged 25-45 years who received the YFV17D yellow fever vaccine. The chain combines TRBV15 with TRBJ1-5; D is possibly TRBD1 (5 bases). Material: PBMCs, obtained 5 days after the yellow fever booster vaccination. The CDR3 loop reads CATSRDIGNQPQHF. The CDR3 DNA reads as TGTGCCACCAGCAGGGACATTGGCAATCAGCCCCAGCATTTT.